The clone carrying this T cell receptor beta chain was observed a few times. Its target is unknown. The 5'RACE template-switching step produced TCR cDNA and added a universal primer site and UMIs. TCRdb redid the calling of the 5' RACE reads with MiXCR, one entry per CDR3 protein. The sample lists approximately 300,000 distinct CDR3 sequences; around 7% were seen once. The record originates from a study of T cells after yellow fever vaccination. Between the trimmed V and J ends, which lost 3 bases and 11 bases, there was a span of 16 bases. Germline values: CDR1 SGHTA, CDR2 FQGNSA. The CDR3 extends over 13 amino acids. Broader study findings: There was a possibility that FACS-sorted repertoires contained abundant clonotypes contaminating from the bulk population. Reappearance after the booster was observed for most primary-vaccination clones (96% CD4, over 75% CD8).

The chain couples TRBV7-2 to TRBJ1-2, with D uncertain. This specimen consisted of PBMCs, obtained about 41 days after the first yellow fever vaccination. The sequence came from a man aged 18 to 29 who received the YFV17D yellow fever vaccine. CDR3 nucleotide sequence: TGTGCCAGCAGCTTTTCGCGGGGAGACTCGTACACCTTC. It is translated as CASSFSRGDSYTF.